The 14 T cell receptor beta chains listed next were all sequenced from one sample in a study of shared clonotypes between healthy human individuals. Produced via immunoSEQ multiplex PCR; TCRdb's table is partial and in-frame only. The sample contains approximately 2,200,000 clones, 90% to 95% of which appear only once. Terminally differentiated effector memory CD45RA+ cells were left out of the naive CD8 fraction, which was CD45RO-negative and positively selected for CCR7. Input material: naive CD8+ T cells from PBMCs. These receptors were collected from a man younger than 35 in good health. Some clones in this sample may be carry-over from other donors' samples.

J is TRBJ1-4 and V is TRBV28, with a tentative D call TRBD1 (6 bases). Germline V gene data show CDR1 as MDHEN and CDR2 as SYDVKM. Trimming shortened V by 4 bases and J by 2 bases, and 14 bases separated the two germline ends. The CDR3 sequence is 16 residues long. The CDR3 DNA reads TGTGCCAGCAGTTGGATTAGGGGGAGGACTAATGAAAAACTGTTTTTT. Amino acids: CASSWIRGRTNEKLFF.

This CDR3 reads CASSPRQGSGGNTIYF. The CDR3 DNA follows: TGTGCCAGCAGCCCCCGACAGGGTTCGGGCGGAAACACCATATATTTT. V usage is TRBV7-2 and J usage is TRBJ1-3, with TRBD1 identical over 7 bases. After removal of 5 bases from V and 4 bases from J, the junction contained 11 bases not matched to a gene. The CDR3 length is 16 residues. Germline loops: CDR1 SGHTA, CDR2 FQGNSA.

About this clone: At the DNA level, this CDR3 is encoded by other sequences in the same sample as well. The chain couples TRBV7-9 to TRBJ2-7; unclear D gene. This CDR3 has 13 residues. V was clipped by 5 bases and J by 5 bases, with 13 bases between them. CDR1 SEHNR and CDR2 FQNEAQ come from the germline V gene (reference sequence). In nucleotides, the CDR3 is TGTGCCAGCAGCCCCCCGACCGGTGACGAGCAGTACTTC. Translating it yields CASSPPTGDEQYF.

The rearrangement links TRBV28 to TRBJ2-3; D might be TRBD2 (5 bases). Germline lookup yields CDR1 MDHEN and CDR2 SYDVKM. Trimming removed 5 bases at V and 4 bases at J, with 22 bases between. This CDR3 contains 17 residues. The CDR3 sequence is CASSSRNRGLMADTQYF. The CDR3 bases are TGTGCCAGCAGTAGCCGAAATAGAGGGCTAATGGCAGATACGCAGTATTTT.

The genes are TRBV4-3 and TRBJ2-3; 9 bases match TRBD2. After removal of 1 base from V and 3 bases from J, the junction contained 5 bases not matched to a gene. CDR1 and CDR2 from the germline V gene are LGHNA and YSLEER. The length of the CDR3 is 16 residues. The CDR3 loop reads CASSQGLAASTDTQYF. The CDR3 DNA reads TGCGCCAGCAGCCAAGGACTAGCGGCTAGTACAGATACGCAGTATTTT.

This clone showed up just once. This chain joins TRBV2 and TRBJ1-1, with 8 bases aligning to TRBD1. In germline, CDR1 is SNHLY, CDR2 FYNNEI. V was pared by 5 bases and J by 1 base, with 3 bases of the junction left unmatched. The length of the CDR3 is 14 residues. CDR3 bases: TGTGCCAGCAGTCCTGGACAGGGGAACACTGAAGCTTTCTTT. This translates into CASSPGQGNTEAFF.

CDR3 in amino acids: CASSYRQGYNEQFF. For the CDR3, the DNA is TGTGCCAGCAGTTATCGACAGGGGTACAATGAGCAGTTCTTC. The chain couples TRBV27 to TRBJ2-1, with 8 bases aligning to TRBD1. V lost 4 bases to trimming and J lost 4 bases; unmatched junction nucleotides: 3. The length of the CDR3 is 14 residues. The germline CDR1 and CDR2 sequences are MNHEY and SMNVEV (reference sequence).

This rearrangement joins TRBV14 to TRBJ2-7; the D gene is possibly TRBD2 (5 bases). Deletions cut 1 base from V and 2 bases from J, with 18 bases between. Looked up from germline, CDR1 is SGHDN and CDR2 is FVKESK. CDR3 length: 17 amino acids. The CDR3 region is CASSQGERPWGAYEQYF. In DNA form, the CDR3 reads TGTGCCAGCAGCCAAGGGGAACGACCCTGGGGAGCCTACGAGCAGTACTTC.

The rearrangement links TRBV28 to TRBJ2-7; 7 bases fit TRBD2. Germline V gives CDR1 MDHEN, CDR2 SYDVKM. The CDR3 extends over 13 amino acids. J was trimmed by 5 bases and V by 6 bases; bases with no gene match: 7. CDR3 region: CASSRVREDEQYF. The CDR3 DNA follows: TGTGCCAGCAGCCGCGTTCGGGAGGACGAGCAGTACTTC.

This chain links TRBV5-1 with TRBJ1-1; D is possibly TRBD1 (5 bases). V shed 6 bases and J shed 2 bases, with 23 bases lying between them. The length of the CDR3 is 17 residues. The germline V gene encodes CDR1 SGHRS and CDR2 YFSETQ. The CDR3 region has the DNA TGCGCCAGCACCCCTATACCCTTAGACAGTCTCAACACTGAAGCTTTCTTT. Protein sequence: CASTPIPLDSLNTEAFF.

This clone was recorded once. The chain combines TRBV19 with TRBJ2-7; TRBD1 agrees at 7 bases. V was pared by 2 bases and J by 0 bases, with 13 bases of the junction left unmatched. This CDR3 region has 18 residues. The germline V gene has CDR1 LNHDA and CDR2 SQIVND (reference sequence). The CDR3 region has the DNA TGTGCCAGTAGTATATTCTATCGCAGGGGGTCTAGCTCCTACGAGCAGTACTTC. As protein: CASSIFYRRGSSSYEQYF.

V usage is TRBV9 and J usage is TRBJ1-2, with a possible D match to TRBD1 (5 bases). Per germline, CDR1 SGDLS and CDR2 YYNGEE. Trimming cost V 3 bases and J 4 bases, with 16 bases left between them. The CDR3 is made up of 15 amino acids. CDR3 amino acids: CASSATGGVSYGYTF. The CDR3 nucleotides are TGTGCCAGCAGCGCCACAGGTGGGGTGAGCTATGGCTACACCTTC.

CDR3 DNA: TGTGCCAGCAGCTCCTCGGACAGGGTCACAGATACGCAGTATTTT. Protein product: CASSSSDRVTDTQYF. The J gene is TRBJ2-3, the V gene TRBV7-3; 8 nucleotides align to TRBD1. V trimming: 4 bases; J trimming: 2 bases; junction bases outside the gene matches: 5. There are 15 residues in the CDR3. Germline V CDR1 and CDR2: SGHTA, FQGTGA.

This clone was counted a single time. The CDR3 spells CASSEYRGNEQYF. The CDR3, as DNA: TGTGCCAGCAGTGAGTACAGGGGGAACGAGCAGTACTTC. This chain links TRBV2 with TRBJ2-7; 8 nucleotides align to TRBD1. Per germline, CDR1 SNHLY and CDR2 FYNNEI. CDR3 length: 13 amino acids. With 3 bases clipped from V and 5 bases from J, the junction kept 3 bases outside the gene matches.